The rows below give T cell receptor beta chains drawn from one sample of a study of T cell repertoires in ileal Crohn's disease. The repertoire was sequenced with immunoSEQ multiplex PCR; TCRdb's copy has only in-frame clones and lacks some. Here the sample spans more than 13,000 clones, more than 60% being singletons. Sequenced: ileal tissue. These receptors all come from an adult with Crohn's disease. The CDR3 runs from the conserved cysteine through the conserved F or W. A D gene is named only where the DNA matches it firmly. Size is stated for part of the rows, as once, few or many counts, or as a class when the clone is expanded.

CDR3aa: CASSFPGQGGDGYTF
CDR3nt: TGTGCCAGCAGCTTCCCGGGACAGGGGGGTGATGGCTACACCTTC
abundance: -
j_gene: TRBJ1-2
v_gene: TRBV5-4
d_gene: TRBD1

CDR3aa: CASSSYRAWGYTF
CDR3nt: TGTGCCAGCAGTTCCTACAGGGCCTGGGGCTACACCTTC
abundance: -
j_gene: TRBJ1-2
v_gene: TRBV6-5
d_gene: -

CDR3aa: CASSYSYGYTF
CDR3nt: TGTGCCAGCAGTTACAGCTATGGCTACACCTTC
abundance: -
j_gene: TRBJ1-2
v_gene: TRBV6-5
d_gene: -

CDR3aa: CASSEFPRGEGYTF
CDR3nt: TGCGCCAGCAGTGAGTTCCCCCGGGGTGAGGGCTACACCTTC
abundance: -
j_gene: TRBJ1-2
v_gene: TRBV10-2
d_gene: -

CDR3aa: CASSYSILNYGYTF
CDR3nt: TGTGCCAGCAGTTACTCGATTCTTAACTATGGCTACACCTTC
abundance: once
j_gene: TRBJ1-2
v_gene: TRBV6-5
d_gene: -

CDR3aa: CASNIQQGADGYTF
CDR3nt: TGTGCCAGCAATATCCAACAGGGGGCGGATGGCTACACCTTC
abundance: -
j_gene: TRBJ1-2
v_gene: TRBV2
d_gene: TRBD1

CDR3aa: CASSYSSGGGAYEQYF
CDR3nt: TGTGCCAGCAGTTACTCTTCCGGCGGGGGGGCCTACGAGCAGTACTTC
abundance: -
j_gene: TRBJ2-7
v_gene: TRBV6-6
d_gene: TRBD2

CDR3aa: CASSGQVPTEAFF
CDR3nt: TGTGCCAGCAGTGGACAGGTGCCCACTGAAGCTTTCTTT
abundance: -
j_gene: TRBJ1-1
v_gene: TRBV2
d_gene: -

CDR3aa: CASSPLGLAGVAGELFF
CDR3nt: TGTGCCAGCTCACCCCTGGGACTAGCGGGAGTGGCCGGGGAGCTGTTTTTT
abundance: few
j_gene: TRBJ2-2
v_gene: TRBV18
d_gene: TRBD2

CDR3aa: CASSVGSGREYEQYF
CDR3nt: TGTGCCAGCAGCGTAGGAAGCGGGAGAGAATACGAGCAGTACTTC
abundance: -
j_gene: TRBJ2-7
v_gene: TRBV9
d_gene: TRBD2

CDR3aa: CASSLSGGGTGELFF
CDR3nt: TGTGCCAGCAGTCTCTCAGGGGGAGGCACCGGGGAGCTGTTTTTT
abundance: -
j_gene: TRBJ2-2
v_gene: TRBV2
d_gene: -

CDR3aa: CASSLTGDGYTF
CDR3nt: TGTGCCAGCAGCTTGACAGGGGACGGCTACACCTTC
abundance: -
j_gene: TRBJ1-2
v_gene: TRBV7-2
d_gene: TRBD1

CDR3aa: CASPSGLPIPRQYF
CDR3nt: TGTGCCAGCCCCTCAGGGTTACCGATTCCCCGGCAGTACTTC
abundance: -
j_gene: TRBJ2-7
v_gene: TRBV7-7
d_gene: -

CDR3aa: CASSPGSQETQYF
CDR3nt: TGTGCCAGCAGCCCAGGGTCCCAAGAGACCCAGTACTTC
abundance: -
j_gene: TRBJ2-5
v_gene: TRBV9
d_gene: -

CDR3aa: CASSMDRGIGELFF
CDR3nt: TGCGCCAGCAGCATGGACAGGGGCATCGGGGAGCTGTTTTTT
abundance: -
j_gene: TRBJ2-2
v_gene: TRBV5-1
d_gene: TRBD1

CDR3aa: CASSSFGGANYGYTF
CDR3nt: TGTGCCAGCAGTTCTTTTGGGGGCGCGAACTATGGCTACACCTTC
abundance: -
j_gene: TRBJ1-2
v_gene: TRBV28
d_gene: -

CDR3aa: CASSGWGYDEKLFF
CDR3nt: TGTGCCAGCAGTGGGTGGGGGTACGATGAAAAACTGTTTTTT
abundance: once
j_gene: TRBJ1-4
v_gene: TRBV6-1
d_gene: -

CDR3aa: CASSLASGVAGELFF
CDR3nt: TGTGCCAGCAGCTTAGCGAGCGGGGTGGCCGGGGAGCTGTTTTTT
abundance: -
j_gene: TRBJ2-2
v_gene: TRBV7-8
d_gene: TRBD2

CDR3aa: CASSPDLGNYEQYF
CDR3nt: TGCGCCAGCAGCCCGGATCTTGGTAACTACGAGCAGTACTTC
abundance: -
j_gene: TRBJ2-7
v_gene: TRBV5-1
d_gene: -

CDR3aa: CASSQGPKYEQYF
CDR3nt: TGCGCCAGCAGCCAAGGCCCGAAATACGAGCAGTACTTC
abundance: -
j_gene: TRBJ2-7
v_gene: TRBV4-1
d_gene: -

CDR3aa: CASSLYAGQDTQYF
CDR3nt: TGTGCCAGCAGCTTATATGCAGGTCAGGATACGCAGTATTTT
abundance: -
j_gene: TRBJ2-3
v_gene: TRBV7-2
d_gene: -

CDR3aa: CASSLATSGSTDTQYF
CDR3nt: TGCGCCAGCAGCTTGGCGACTAGCGGGAGTACAGATACGCAGTATTTT
abundance: once
j_gene: TRBJ2-3
v_gene: TRBV5-1
d_gene: TRBD2

CDR3aa: CASRASGSVTGELFF
CDR3nt: TGTGCCAGCAGGGCTAGCGGGAGCGTCACCGGGGAGCTGTTTTTT
abundance: few
j_gene: TRBJ2-2
v_gene: TRBV7-2
d_gene: TRBD2

CDR3aa: CASSIEGVAGNQPQHF
CDR3nt: TGTGCCAGTAGTATCGAGGGGGTTGCGGGCAATCAGCCCCAGCATTTT
abundance: once
j_gene: TRBJ1-5
v_gene: TRBV19
d_gene: -

CDR3aa: CASSPVGTGAFEQYF
CDR3nt: TGTGCCAGCAGTCCAGTGGGGACAGGGGCTTTTGAGCAGTACTTC
abundance: -
j_gene: TRBJ2-7
v_gene: TRBV11-3
d_gene: TRBD1

CDR3aa: CASSPGGANVLTF
CDR3nt: TGTGCCAGCAGCCCAGGCGGGGCCAACGTCCTGACTTTC
abundance: -
j_gene: TRBJ2-6
v_gene: TRBV7-3
d_gene: -

CDR3aa: CASSGRGGLRAFF
CDR3nt: TGTGCCAGCAGTGGCCGGGGGGGCCTCAGGGCTTTCTTT
abundance: -
j_gene: TRBJ1-1
v_gene: TRBV2
d_gene: -

CDR3aa: CASSPYLTGGISYEQYF
CDR3nt: TGTGCCAGCTCACCCTATCTCACAGGGGGTATTAGCTACGAGCAGTACTTC
abundance: -
j_gene: TRBJ2-7
v_gene: TRBV18
d_gene: TRBD1

CDR3aa: CASSYSGQGLPGELFF
CDR3nt: TGTGCCAGCAGTTACTCCGGACAGGGGTTGCCCGGGGAGCTGTTTTTT
abundance: -
j_gene: TRBJ2-2
v_gene: TRBV6-5
d_gene: TRBD1

CDR3aa: CASRSYNEQFF
CDR3nt: TGTGCCAGCCGATCCTACAATGAGCAGTTCTTC
abundance: few
j_gene: TRBJ2-1
v_gene: TRBV18
d_gene: -